The 31 T cell receptor beta chains in this list originate from one sample, sequenced in a study of OX40 agonist ivuxolimab in advanced cancers. The data were produced by immunoSEQ multiplex PCR, yet TCRdb's version contains in-frame clones alone and is incomplete. The sample consists of 74,000 or so clones, about 92% of them appearing once. Here the sequenced sample was CD4+ or CD8+ T cells sorted from blood, taken in a trial of the OX40 agonist ivuxolimab. These receptors came from an adult with an advanced solid tumor such as melanoma, head and neck, liver or kidney cancer.

This sequence joins TRBV27 and TRBJ1-2; possible D gene TRBD1, 6 bases. The V end lost 7 bases, the J end lost 8 bases, and 26 bases lay between the germline ends. Germline V gene lookup returns CDR1 MNHEY and CDR2 SMNVEV (reference sequence). The length of the CDR3 is 16 residues. The CDR3 reads CASMERPPGTLRGYTF. The CDR3 DNA sequence: TGTGCCAGCATGGAAAGACCTCCCGGGACACTTAGGGGCTACACCTTC.

Concerning this clone: A junction boundary mismatches the germline segment, possibly from a read error. The chain uses TRBV19 and TRBJ2-1; TRBD2 aligns across 9 bases. The CDR3 is 15 amino acids. Germline V gene lookup returns CDR1 LNHDA and CDR2 SQIVND (reference sequence). CDR3 coding DNA: TGTGCAAGTAGTCGGGGGATAGCGGGAGTATATGAGCAGTTCTTC. Its translation is CASSRGIAGVYEQFF.

This chain connects TRBV30 to TRBJ2-1; D might be TRBD2 (5 bases). Per germline, CDR1 GTSNPN and CDR2 SVGIG (reference sequence). V shed 3 bases and J shed 8 bases, with 11 bases lying between them. The CDR3 contains 12 residues. The CDR3, as DNA: TGTGCCTGGAGCGTTGTCGGGGATGAGCAGTTCTTC. This gives the protein CAWSVVGDEQFF.

This clone was counted between two and nine times. The genes are TRBV4-1 and TRBJ1-5; the match to TRBD1 covers 9 bases. This CDR3 comprises 15 residues. Germline trimming cut 3 bases from V and 5 bases from J; bases unmatched to any gene: 5. Germline V lookup: CDR1 MGHRA, CDR2 YSYEKL. The CDR3 coding sequence is TGCGCCAGCAGCCAGGGGACAGGGCTTTATCAGCCCCAGCATTTT. It encodes CASSQGTGLYQPQHF.

J is TRBJ1-4 and V is TRBV7-6; D remains unclear. CDR3 length equals 15 residues. Germline values: CDR1 SGHVS, CDR2 FNYEAQ. With 1 base removed from V and 3 bases from J, the gap between germline ends came to 9 bases. CDR3 protein: CASSLVPRSNEKLFF. The DNA for the CDR3 is TGTGCCAGCAGCTTAGTTCCTCGCTCTAATGAAAAACTGTTTTTT.

This rearrangement joins TRBV4-1 to TRBJ2-7; 9 bases align to TRBD1. Germline CDR1 is MGHRA and CDR2 is YSYEKL. Trimming took 4 bases from V and 3 from J; bases not matched to a gene: 10. The CDR3 covers 16 residues. The CDR3 DNA reads TGCGCCAGCAGCCCACCCGGGGGACAGGGACACTACGAGCAGTACTTC. Translation gives CASSPPGGQGHYEQYF.

This clone was found once. This chain uses TRBV4-1 with TRBJ1-1, with 10 positions matching TRBD1. Germline values: CDR1 MGHRA, CDR2 YSYEKL. V was pared by 4 bases and J by 4 bases, with 9 bases of the junction left unmatched. The length of the CDR3 is 16 residues. CDR3 in amino acids: CASSRGDRTGGTEAFF. For the CDR3, the DNA is TGCGCCAGCAGCCGAGGAGACCGGACAGGGGGCACTGAAGCTTTCTTT.

The chain combines TRBV28 with TRBJ2-2, with TRBD2 as a possible D gene (6 bases). The CDR3 is 15 amino acids. The germline V gene has CDR1 MDHEN and CDR2 SYDVKM. The V and J ends lost 6 bases and 3 bases respectively, with 14 bases between them. CDR3 sequence: CASSLGRRDTGELFF. CDR3 DNA: TGTGCCAGCAGCCTCGGGAGAAGGGACACCGGGGAGCTGTTTTTT. Together with reference TRBV28 and TRBJ2-2, the CDR3 gives the full variable domain: DVKVTQSSRYLVKRTGEKVFLECVQDMDHENMFWYRQDPGLGLRLIYFSYDVKMKEKGDIPEGYSVSREKKERFSLILESASTNQTSMYLCASSLGRRDTGELFFGEGSRLTVL.

This chain connects TRBV2 to TRBJ2-1, with 7 bases matching TRBD1. The CDR3 is 14 amino acids. Germline V gives CDR1 SNHLY, CDR2 FYNNEI. With V trimmed by 5 bases and J by 9 bases, 10 bases remained unmatched. As DNA, the CDR3 is TGTGCCAGCAGTCGGGTGACAGGGTTCACTGAGCAGTTCTTC. It is translated as CASSRVTGFTEQFF.

The CDR3 region is CASSPRRLLAPDTQYF. CDR3 coding DNA: TGTGCCAGCTCCCCCCGGCGGCTTTTAGCGCCAGATACGCAGTATTTT. V is TRBV28 and J is TRBJ2-3, with a possible D match to TRBD2 (5 bases). The CDR3 is 16 amino acids. The V end was cut by 8 bases, the J end by 4 bases, with 22 bases between. Looked up from germline, CDR1 is MDHEN and CDR2 is SYDVKM.

The table lists this clone with a count of one. The chain has TRBV19 and TRBJ1-2; D might be TRBD1 (6 bases). V was clipped by 1 base and J by 5 bases, with 14 bases between them. Germline V CDR1 and CDR2: LNHDA, SQIVND (reference sequence). This CDR3 is built from 15 residues. This CDR3 reads CASSIVGAPVYGYTF. CDR3 DNA: TGTGCCAGTAGTATAGTGGGGGCGCCCGTGTATGGCTACACCTTC.

This clone was counted only a few times. The chain uses TRBV19 and TRBJ1-1; D is unresolved. The V end lost 4 bases, the J end lost 2 bases, and 8 bases lay between the germline ends. The CDR3 has 13 residues. Germline V gene sequence: CDR1 LNHDA, CDR2 SQIVND (reference sequence). CDR3 nucleotide sequence: TGTGCCAGTAGTACCCTAGACAACACTGAAGCTTTCTTT. It is translated as CASSTLDNTEAFF.

This chain links TRBV5-6 with TRBJ1-1; D is uncertain. CDR1 and CDR2 from the germline V gene are SGHDT and YYEEEE. The length of the CDR3 is 11 residues. Trimming shortened V by 4 bases and J by 3 bases, and 4 bases separated the two germline ends. The chain's CDR3 is CASSQHTEAFF. The CDR3 DNA sequence: TGTGCCAGCAGCCAACACACTGAAGCTTTCTTT. The full variable domain, completed using reference TRBV5-6 and TRBJ1-1, is DAGVTQSPTHLIKTRGQQVTLRCSPKSGHDTVSWYQQALGQGPQFIFQYYEEEERQRGNFPDRFSGHQFPNYSSELNVNALLLGDSALYLCASSQHTEAFFGQGTRLTVV.

Points on this clone: At one end, the junction sequence differs from germline, possibly due to a read error. The identical CDR3 is also encoded by other nucleotide sequences in the sample. This chain uses TRBV30 with TRBJ1-5; perhaps TRBD1 as D (6 bases). The CDR3 loop spans 15 amino acids. In germline, CDR1 is GTSNPN, CDR2 SVGIG (reference sequence). The CDR3 loop is CAWSAPTGGNQPQHF. CDR3 nucleotides: TGTGCCTGGAGTGCCCCTACGGGGGGCAACCAGCCCCAGCATTTT.

This chain links TRBV7-9 with TRBJ2-7, with 8 bases matching TRBD1. The CDR3 has 14 residues. Germline values: CDR1 SEHNR, CDR2 FQNEAQ (reference sequence). The V gene end was trimmed by 3 bases and the J gene end by 2 bases; junction bases not matched to a gene: 3. CDR3 sequence: CASSFQGAAYEQYF. The CDR3 region has the DNA TGTGCCAGCAGCTTCCAGGGGGCAGCCTACGAGCAGTACTTC.

The V and J genes are TRBV12-5 and TRBJ2-5; D is possibly TRBD1 (5 bases). Deletions cut 6 bases from V and 2 bases from J, with 19 bases between. The germline CDR1 and CDR2 sequences are LGHNT and FRNRAP. The CDR3 has 16 residues. This CDR3 reads CASGATPLGAQETQYF. CDR3 DNA sequence: TGTGCTAGTGGGGCAACCCCTTTAGGGGCGCAAGAGACCCAGTACTTC.

This chain links TRBV28 with TRBJ2-7; D might be TRBD1 (5 bases). Germline V gene data show CDR1 as MDHEN and CDR2 as SYDVKM. The ends were cut back, 5 bases at V and 5 bases at J, with 19 bases in the middle. This CDR3 contains 15 residues. This CDR3 reads CASSPFGRGRDEQYF. CDR3 in DNA: TGTGCCAGCAGTCCTTTTGGTAGGGGCAGAGACGAGCAGTACTTC.

The rearrangement uses TRBV4-1 and TRBJ2-1, with 10 nucleotides matching TRBD2. Looked up from germline, CDR1 is MGHRA and CDR2 is YSYEKL. The length of the CDR3 is 16 residues. Unmatched junction bases numbered 3, after V lost 2 bases and J lost 2 bases. CDR3 nucleotides: TGCGCCAGCAGCCAATTTACTAGCGGGACCTACAATGAGCAGTTCTTC. Residues: CASSQFTSGTYNEQFF.

The chain links TRBV19 to TRBJ1-2, with 8 positions matching TRBD1. Looked up from germline, CDR1 is LNHDA and CDR2 is SQIVND (reference sequence). V trimming: 9 bases; J trimming: 5 bases; junction bases outside the gene matches: 2. This CDR3 is 11 amino acids long. CDR3 region: CASGTGYGYTF. CDR3 coding DNA: TGTGCCAGCGGGACAGGATATGGCTACACCTTC.

The genes are TRBV4-1 and TRBJ1-4, with D possibly being TRBD1 (5 bases). The germline V gene encodes CDR1 MGHRA and CDR2 YSYEKL. The CDR3 runs 15 residues. The ends were cut back, 0 bases at V and 7 bases at J, with 12 bases in the middle. Here the CDR3 DNA reads TGCGCCAGCAGCCAAGATGCGGGGGAGACTGAAAAACTGTTTTTT. Encoded protein: CASSQDAGETEKLFF.

This clone was detected only once. The V gene is TRBV4-1, the J gene TRBJ2-7, with 10 bases aligning to TRBD1. The germline V gene has CDR1 MGHRA and CDR2 YSYEKL. The CDR3 has 15 residues. Trimming cost V 3 bases and J 6 bases; bases outside gene matches: 8. CDR3 region: CASSQKGQGNGEQYF. CDR3 in DNA: TGCGCCAGCAGCCAGAAGGGACAGGGGAATGGCGAGCAGTACTTC.

The chain employs TRBV4-1 and TRBJ1-1; the D gene is possibly TRBD1 (6 bases). The CDR3 covers 16 residues. Germline V gene data show CDR1 as MGHRA and CDR2 as YSYEKL. Between the trimmed V and J ends, which lost 4 bases and 3 bases, there was a span of 18 bases. The CDR3 DNA sequence: TGCGCCAGCAGCCCCAGGGGAATTGGGTCCGACACTGAAGCTTTCTTT. As protein: CASSPRGIGSDTEAFF.

This clone was recorded a few times. This chain joins TRBV5-1 and TRBJ2-7; 7 nucleotides match TRBD2. Losses at the gene ends were 6 bases for V and 7 bases for J; bases not matched to a gene: 16. The CDR3 sequence is 15 residues long. The germline V gene encodes CDR1 SGHRS and CDR2 YFSETQ. CDR3 amino acids: CASNPWASGPKEQYF. CDR3 in DNA: TGCGCCAGCAATCCCTGGGCTAGCGGTCCTAAGGAGCAGTACTTC.

The chain joins TRBV7-3 to TRBJ2-2, with 7 bases that match TRBD2. In germline, CDR1 is SGHTA, CDR2 FQGTGA. The junction had 1 base not matched to a gene; V was cut back by 3 bases and J by 0 bases. This CDR3 has 15 residues. This chain's CDR3 is CASSLSGTNTGELFF. The CDR3 bases are TGTGCCAGCAGCTTGAGCGGGACGAACACCGGGGAGCTGTTTTTT.

The chain links TRBV5-6 to TRBJ2-3; D not certain. Germline V gene lookup returns CDR1 SGHDT and CDR2 YYEEEE. CDR3 length: 15 residues. Trimming stripped 0 bases from V and 0 bases from J, with 8 bases between. CDR3 in amino acids: CASSLGVTSTDTQYF. The CDR3 region has the DNA TGTGCCAGCAGCTTGGGAGTGACTAGCACAGATACGCAGTATTTT. Combining the CDR3 with reference TRBV5-6 and TRBJ2-3 gives the whole variable domain DAGVTQSPTHLIKTRGQQVTLRCSPKSGHDTVSWYQQALGQGPQFIFQYYEEEERQRGNFPDRFSGHQFPNYSSELNVNALLLGDSALYLCASSLGVTSTDTQYFGPGTRLTVL.

The genes are TRBV27 and TRBJ2-1, with D perhaps TRBD2 (5 bases). The CDR3 spans 13 residues. V was shortened by 3 bases and J by 9 bases, with 12 bases between the two germline ends. Germline assignment: CDR1 MNHEY and CDR2 SMNVEV (reference sequence). CDR3 region: CASSFSSNAEQFF. CDR3 in DNA: TGTGCCAGCAGTTTCTCTAGCAACGCTGAGCAGTTCTTC.

V and J are TRBV28 and TRBJ2-7; TRBD1 matches 7 bases. CDR3 length: 15 amino acids. Germline V CDR1 and CDR2: MDHEN, SYDVKM. The V gene end was trimmed by 6 bases and the J gene end by 7 bases; junction bases not matched to a gene: 15. The CDR3 loop reads CASSLRGRGHREQYF. CDR3 sequence (DNA): TGTGCCAGCAGCCTCCGGGGTAGGGGGCATAGGGAGCAGTACTTC. The full variable domain, with the rest looked up from reference TRBV28 and TRBJ2-7, is DVKVTQSSRYLVKRTGEKVFLECVQDMDHENMFWYRQDPGLGLRLIYFSYDVKMKEKGDIPEGYSVSREKKERFSLILESASTNQTSMYLCASSLRGRGHREQYFGPGTRLTVT.

This chain links TRBV10-3 with TRBJ1-1; D call uncertain. The CDR3 has 16 residues. Germline V gives CDR1 ENHRY, CDR2 SYGVKD. V lost 3 bases, J lost 1 base, and 15 bases lay in between. CDR3 in amino acids: CAISERIEGPNTEAFF. CDR3 in DNA: TGTGCCATCAGTGAACGAATAGAGGGTCCGAACACTGAAGCTTTCTTT.

This chain joins TRBV29-1 and TRBJ1-2; D is undetermined. This CDR3 contains 13 residues. Per germline, CDR1 SQVTM and CDR2 ANQGSEA. Deletions cut 4 bases from V and 0 bases from J, with 9 bases between. The CDR3 region has the DNA TGCAGCGTTGTACCATACTCTAACTATGGCTACACCTTC. It is translated as CSVVPYSNYGYTF.

V gene TRBV27 combines with J gene TRBJ1-2; TRBD1 matches at 10 bases. The CDR3 consists of 13 residues. Germline trimming cut 7 bases from V and 2 bases from J; bases unmatched to any gene: 1. Looked up from germline, CDR1 is MNHEY and CDR2 is SMNVEV (reference sequence). The CDR3 nucleotides are TGTGCCAGCAAGACAGGGGGCAACTATGGCTACACCTTC. Protein: CASKTGGNYGYTF.

This chain links TRBV19 with TRBJ2-2; D gene ambiguous. CDR3 length: 15 amino acids. Trimming shortened V by 0 bases and J by 0 bases, and 5 bases separated the two germline ends. The V gene's germline CDR1 is LNHDA and CDR2 SQIVND (reference sequence). The CDR3 region is CASSIDNANTGELFF. The CDR3 nucleotides read TGTGCCAGTAGTATAGACAACGCGAACACCGGGGAGCTGTTTTTT. Full variable domain (rest looked up from reference TRBV19 and TRBJ2-2): DGGITQSPKYLFRKEGQNVTLSCEQNLNHDAMYWYRQDPGQGLRLIYYSQIVNDFQKGDIAEGYSVSREKKESFPLTVTSAQKNPTAFYLCASSIDNANTGELFFGEGSRLTVL.